A single sample gave rise to the 11 T cell receptor beta chains below, sequenced in a study of memory CD4+ T cells and cytomegalovirus serostatus. Using immunoSEQ multiplex PCR, the repertoire was profiled, and TCRdb retains in-frame clones only, with some absent. The table shows tens of thousands of clones, with roughly 84% occurring only once. The sort gate was single viable CD3+CD4+CD8-CD45RO+ cells for memory CD4+ T cells. Sequenced: memory CD4+ T cells from blood. The source is an adult in good health and CMV-seronegative. Some clones in this sample may be carry-over from other donors' samples.

The gene calls are TRBV28 and TRBJ1-3; a possible D gene is TRBD1 (6 bases). Trimming took off 5 bases at V and 0 bases at J, with 20 bases between the two ends. CDR1 is MDHEN, CDR2 SYDVKM, per germline. The length of the CDR3 is 18 residues. The CDR3 sequence: CASSRGRGRAPSGNTIYF. The CDR3 bases are TGTGCCAGCAGTAGGGGGAGGGGCAGGGCCCCCTCTGGAAACACCATATATTTT.

This clone was observed once. V is TRBV19 and J is TRBJ2-3, with a possible D match to TRBD1 (5 bases). Germline assignment: CDR1 LNHDA and CDR2 SQIVND (reference sequence). V was clipped by 3 bases and J by 4 bases, with 14 bases between them. The CDR3 consists of 15 residues. As DNA, the CDR3 is TGTGCCAGTAGTATCTTTCAGGGTAGTGCAGATACGCAGTATTTT. It yields the protein CASSIFQGSADTQYF.

The chain is built from TRBV2 and TRBJ2-2; D is possibly TRBD1 or TRBD2 (5 bases each). The CDR3 extends over 14 amino acids. Germline CDR1 reads SNHLY; CDR2 reads FYNNEI. Between the trimmed V and J ends, which lost 6 bases and 5 bases, there was a span of 13 bases. The CDR3 sequence: CASSREWGTGELFF. As DNA, the CDR3 is TGTGCCAGCAGCCGGGAATGGGGGACCGGGGAGCTGTTTTTT.

V is TRBV5-4 and J is TRBJ2-5; unclear D gene. The germline V and J ends were trimmed by 4 bases and 4 bases, with 5 bases remaining between them. Germline CDR1 is SGHNT and CDR2 is YYREEE (reference sequence). The CDR3 covers 11 residues. The CDR3 loop reads CASSQGETQYF. The CDR3 region has the DNA TGTGCCAGCAGCCAAGGAGAGACCCAGTACTTC.

In DNA form, the CDR3 reads TGCGCCAGCAGCTTGGCTCCAGGGGAATCTGTTACGCAGTATTTT. It encodes CASSLAPGESVTQYF. The chain carries TRBV5-1 and TRBJ2-3, with D possibly matching TRBD1 (6 bases). The CDR3 is made up of 15 amino acids. CDR1 is SGHRS and CDR2 is YFSETQ in the germline V gene. Trimming cost V 0 bases and J 8 bases, with 16 bases left between them.

The V and J genes are TRBV19 and TRBJ2-7, with 14 bases identical to TRBD2. The CDR3 is 14 amino acids. The V and J ends lost 4 bases and 6 bases, in that order; junction bases with no gene match: 2. Germline loops: CDR1 LNHDA, CDR2 SQIVND (reference sequence). The DNA of the CDR3 is TGTGCCAGTAGTAGGGGGACTAGCGGGAGCGAGCAGTACTTC. As protein: CASSRGTSGSEQYF.

The chain uses TRBV5-1 and TRBJ1-2, with unresolved D. The CDR3 consists of 13 residues. The germline V gene has CDR1 SGHRS and CDR2 YFSETQ. The V gene lost 1 base and the J gene lost 0 bases, with 4 bases spanning the gap. The CDR3 bases are TGCGCCAGCAGCTTGACAGCTAACTATGGCTACACCTTC. Amino acids: CASSLTANYGYTF.

The genes are TRBV2 and TRBJ2-3; TRBD1 might be the D (5 bases). The CDR3 loop spans 12 amino acids. V lost 1 base and J lost 10, with 9 bases in between. The V gene's germline CDR1 is SNHLY and CDR2 FYNNEI. The CDR3 sequence is CASSEEVGAQYF. The CDR3 DNA is TGTGCCAGCAGTGAAGAGGTAGGGGCGCAGTATTTT.

The chain joins TRBV29-1 to TRBJ2-7; perhaps TRBD2 as D (6 bases). CDR1 and CDR2 from the germline V gene are SQVTM and ANQGSEA. V was pared by 5 bases and J by 5 bases, with 10 bases between. The CDR3 contains 11 residues. The CDR3: CSVRWGDEQYF. In DNA, the CDR3 is TGCAGCGTTCGTTGGGGGGACGAGCAGTACTTC.

This chain uses TRBV9 with TRBJ2-7, with 8 nucleotides matching TRBD1. The junction had 12 bases not matched to a gene; V was cut back by 4 bases and J by 3 bases. In germline, CDR1 is SGDLS, CDR2 YYNGEE. CDR3 length: 16 residues. DNA of the CDR3: TGTGCCAGCAGCCCTCAGACAGGGGCCGCCGACTACGAGCAGTACTTC. Residues: CASSPQTGAADYEQYF.

This sequence joins TRBV5-6 and TRBJ2-4, with 9 bases that match TRBD1. CDR1 SGHDT and CDR2 YYEEEE come from the germline V gene. J was trimmed by 16 bases and V by 4 bases; bases with no gene match: 9. The CDR3 has 12 amino acids. The CDR3, as DNA: TGTGCCAGCAGCAAGCGACAGGGGGGGCAATACTTC. Its protein product is CASSKRQGGQYF.